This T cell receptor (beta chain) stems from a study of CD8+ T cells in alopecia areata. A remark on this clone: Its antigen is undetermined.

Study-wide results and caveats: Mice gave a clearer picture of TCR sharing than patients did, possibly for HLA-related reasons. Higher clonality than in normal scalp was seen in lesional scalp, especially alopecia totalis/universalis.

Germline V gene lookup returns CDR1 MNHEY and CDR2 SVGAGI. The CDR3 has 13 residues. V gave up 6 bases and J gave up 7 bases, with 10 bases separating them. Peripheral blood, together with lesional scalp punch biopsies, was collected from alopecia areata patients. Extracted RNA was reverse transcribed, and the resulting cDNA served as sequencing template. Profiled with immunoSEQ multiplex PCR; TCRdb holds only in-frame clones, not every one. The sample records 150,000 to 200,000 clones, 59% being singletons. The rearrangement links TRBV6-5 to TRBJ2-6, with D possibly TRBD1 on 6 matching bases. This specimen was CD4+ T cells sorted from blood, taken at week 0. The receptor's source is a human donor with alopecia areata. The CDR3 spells CASRHREANVLTF. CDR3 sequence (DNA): TGTGCCAGCAGGCACAGGGAAGCCAACGTCCTGACTTTC.